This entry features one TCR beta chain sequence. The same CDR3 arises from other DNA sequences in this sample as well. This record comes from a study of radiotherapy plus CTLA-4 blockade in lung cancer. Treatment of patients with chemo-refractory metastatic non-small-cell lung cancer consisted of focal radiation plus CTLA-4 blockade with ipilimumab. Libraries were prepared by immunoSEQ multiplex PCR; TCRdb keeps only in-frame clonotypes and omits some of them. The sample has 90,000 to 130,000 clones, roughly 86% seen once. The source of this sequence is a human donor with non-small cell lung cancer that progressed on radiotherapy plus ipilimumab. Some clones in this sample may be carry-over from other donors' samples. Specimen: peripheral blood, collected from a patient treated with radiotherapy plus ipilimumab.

CDR3 protein: CASRRTGGNQPQHF. In nucleotides, the CDR3 is TGTGCCAGCAGGAGGACAGGGGGCAATCAGCCCCAGCATTTT. This rearrangement joins TRBV6-6 to TRBJ1-5; 9 bases fit TRBD1. CDR1 and CDR2 from the germline V gene are MNHNY and SVGAGI (reference sequence). This CDR3 comprises 14 residues. V was pared by 6 bases and J by 2 bases, with 2 bases of the junction left unmatched.